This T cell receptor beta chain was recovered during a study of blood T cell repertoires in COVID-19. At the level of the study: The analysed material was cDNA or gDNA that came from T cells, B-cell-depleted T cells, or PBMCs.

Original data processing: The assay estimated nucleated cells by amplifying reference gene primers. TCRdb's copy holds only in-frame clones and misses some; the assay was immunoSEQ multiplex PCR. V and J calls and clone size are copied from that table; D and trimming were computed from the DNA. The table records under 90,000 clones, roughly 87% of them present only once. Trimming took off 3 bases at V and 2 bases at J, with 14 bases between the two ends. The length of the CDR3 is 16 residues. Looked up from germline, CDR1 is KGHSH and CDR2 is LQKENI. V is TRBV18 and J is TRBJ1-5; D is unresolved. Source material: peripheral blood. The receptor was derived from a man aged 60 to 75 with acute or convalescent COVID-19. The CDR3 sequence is CASSPAKAVGNQPQHF. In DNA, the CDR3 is TGTGCCAGCTCACCTGCGAAAGCGGTCGGCAATCAGCCCCAGCATTTT.